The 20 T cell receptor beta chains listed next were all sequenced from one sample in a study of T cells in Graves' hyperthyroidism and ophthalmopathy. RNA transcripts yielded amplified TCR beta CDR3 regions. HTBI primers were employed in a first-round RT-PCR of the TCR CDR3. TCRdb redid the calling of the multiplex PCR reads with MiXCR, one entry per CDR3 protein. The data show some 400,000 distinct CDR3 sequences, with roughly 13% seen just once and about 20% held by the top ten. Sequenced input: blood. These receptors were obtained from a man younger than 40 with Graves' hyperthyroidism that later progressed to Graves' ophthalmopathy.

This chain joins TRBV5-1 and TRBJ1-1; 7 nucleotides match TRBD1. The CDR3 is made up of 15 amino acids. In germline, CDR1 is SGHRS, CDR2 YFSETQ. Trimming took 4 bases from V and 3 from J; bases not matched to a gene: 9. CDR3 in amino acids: CASSATGREDTEAFF. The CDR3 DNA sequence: TGCGCCAGCAGCGCGACAGGGAGGGAGGACACTGAAGCTTTCTTT.

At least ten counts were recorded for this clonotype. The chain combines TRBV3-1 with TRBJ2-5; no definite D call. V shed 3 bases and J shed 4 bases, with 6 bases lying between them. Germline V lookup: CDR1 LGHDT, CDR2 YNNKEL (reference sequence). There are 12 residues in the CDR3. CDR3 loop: CASSQETETQYF. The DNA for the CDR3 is TGTGCCAGCAGCCAGGAGACAGAGACCCAGTACTTC.

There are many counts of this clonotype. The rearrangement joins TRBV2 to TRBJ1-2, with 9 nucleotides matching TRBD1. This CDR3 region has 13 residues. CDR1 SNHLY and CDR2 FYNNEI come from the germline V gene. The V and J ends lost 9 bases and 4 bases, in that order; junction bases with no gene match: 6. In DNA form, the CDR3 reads TGTGCCAGACGGGACAGGGAGACCTATGGCTACACCTTC. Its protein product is CARRDRETYGYTF. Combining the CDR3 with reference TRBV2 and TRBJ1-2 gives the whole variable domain EPEVTQTPSHQVTQMGQEVILRCVPISNHLYFYWYRQILGQKVEFLVSFYNNEISEKSEIFDDQFSVERPDGSNFTLKIRSTKLEDSAMYFCARRDRETYGYTFGSGTRLTVV.

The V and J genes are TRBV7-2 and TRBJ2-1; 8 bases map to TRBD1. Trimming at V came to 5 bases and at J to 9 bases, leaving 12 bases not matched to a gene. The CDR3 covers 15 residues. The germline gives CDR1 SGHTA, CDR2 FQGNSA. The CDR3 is CASSILWDRLGEQFF. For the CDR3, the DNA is TGTGCCAGCAGCATCCTTTGGGACAGGCTTGGTGAGCAGTTCTTC.

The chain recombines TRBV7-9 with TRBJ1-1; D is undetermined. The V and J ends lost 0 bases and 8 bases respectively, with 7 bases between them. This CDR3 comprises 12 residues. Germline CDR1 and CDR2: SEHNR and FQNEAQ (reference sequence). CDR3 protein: CASSLALSEAFF. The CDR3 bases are TGTGCCAGCAGCTTAGCGCTATCCGAAGCTTTCTTT.

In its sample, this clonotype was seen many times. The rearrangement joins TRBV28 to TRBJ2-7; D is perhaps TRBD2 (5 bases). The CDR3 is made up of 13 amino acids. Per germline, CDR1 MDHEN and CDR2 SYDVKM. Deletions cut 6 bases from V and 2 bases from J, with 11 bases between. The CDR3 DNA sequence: TGTGCCAGCAGCCCGGACTCACCCTACGAGCAGTACTTC. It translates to CASSPDSPYEQYF.

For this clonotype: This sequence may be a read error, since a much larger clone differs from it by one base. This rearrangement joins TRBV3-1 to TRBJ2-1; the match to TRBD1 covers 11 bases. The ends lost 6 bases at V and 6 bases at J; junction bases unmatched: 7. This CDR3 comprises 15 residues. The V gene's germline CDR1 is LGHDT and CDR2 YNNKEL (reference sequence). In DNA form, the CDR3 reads TGTGCCAGCAGTGAAGGGACAGGGGGTCTCAATGAGCAGTTCTTC. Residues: CASSEGTGGLNEQFF.

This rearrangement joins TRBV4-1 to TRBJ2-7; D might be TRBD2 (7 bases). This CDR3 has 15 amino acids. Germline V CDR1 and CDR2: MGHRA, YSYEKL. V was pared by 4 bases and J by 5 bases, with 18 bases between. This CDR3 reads CASSPVGGPIHEQYF. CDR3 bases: TGCGCCAGCAGCCCAGTGGGGGGGCCAATTCACGAGCAGTACTTC.

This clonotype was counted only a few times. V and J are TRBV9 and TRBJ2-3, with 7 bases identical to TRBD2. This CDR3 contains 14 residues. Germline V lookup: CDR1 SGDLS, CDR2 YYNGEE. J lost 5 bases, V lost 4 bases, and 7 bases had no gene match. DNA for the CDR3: TGTGCCAGCAGCCTTAGGGACTACCAAGATACGCAGTATTTT. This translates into CASSLRDYQDTQYF.

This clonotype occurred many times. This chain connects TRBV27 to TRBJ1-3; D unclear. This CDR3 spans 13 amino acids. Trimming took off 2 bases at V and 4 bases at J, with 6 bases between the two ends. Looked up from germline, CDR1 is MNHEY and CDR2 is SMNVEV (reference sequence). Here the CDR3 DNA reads TGTGCCAGCAGTTTAGTAGCAGGAAACACCATATATTTT. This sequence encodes CASSLVAGNTIYF.

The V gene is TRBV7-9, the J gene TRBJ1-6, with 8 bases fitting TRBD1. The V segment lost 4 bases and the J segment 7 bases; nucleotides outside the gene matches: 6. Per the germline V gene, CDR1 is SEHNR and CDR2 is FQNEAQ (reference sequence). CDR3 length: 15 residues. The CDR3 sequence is CASSSWTGINSPLHF. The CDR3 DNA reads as TGTGCCAGCAGCTCTTGGACAGGGATAAATTCACCCCTCCACTTT.

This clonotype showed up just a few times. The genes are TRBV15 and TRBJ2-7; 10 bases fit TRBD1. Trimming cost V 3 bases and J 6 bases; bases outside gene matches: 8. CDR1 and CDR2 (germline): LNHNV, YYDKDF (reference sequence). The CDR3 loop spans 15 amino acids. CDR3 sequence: CATSRVEDRGVEQYF. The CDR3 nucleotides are TGTGCCACCAGCAGGGTAGAGGACAGGGGGGTCGAGCAGTACTTC. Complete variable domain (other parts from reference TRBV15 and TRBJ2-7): DAMVIQNPRYQVTQFGKPVTLSCSQTLNHNVMYWYQQKSSQAPKLLFHYYDKDFNNEADTPDNFQSRRPNTSFCFLDIRSPGLGDTAMYLCATSRVEDRGVEQYFGPGTRLTVT.

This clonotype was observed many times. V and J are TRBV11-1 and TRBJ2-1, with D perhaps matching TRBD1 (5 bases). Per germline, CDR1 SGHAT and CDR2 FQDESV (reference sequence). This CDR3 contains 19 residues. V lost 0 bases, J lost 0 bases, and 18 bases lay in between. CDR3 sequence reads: CASSLALRQGKSSYNEQFF. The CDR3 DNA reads TGTGCCAGCAGCTTAGCGCTTAGGCAGGGAAAGAGCTCCTACAATGAGCAGTTCTTC.

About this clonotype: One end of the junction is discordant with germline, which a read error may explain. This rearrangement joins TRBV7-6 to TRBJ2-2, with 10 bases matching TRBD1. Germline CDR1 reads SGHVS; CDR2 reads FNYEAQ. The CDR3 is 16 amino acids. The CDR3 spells CASRSGTGVSSGGLFF. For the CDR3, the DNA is TGTGCCAGCAGATCAGGGACAGGGGTTTCCTCCGGGGGGCTGTTTTTT.

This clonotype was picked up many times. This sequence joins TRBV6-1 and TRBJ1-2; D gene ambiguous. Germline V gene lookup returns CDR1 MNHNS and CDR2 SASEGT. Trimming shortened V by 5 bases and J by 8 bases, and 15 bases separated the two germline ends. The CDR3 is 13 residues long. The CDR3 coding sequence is TGTGCCAGCAGTCGACCTATGGGGAGCGGCTACACCTTC. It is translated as CASSRPMGSGYTF.

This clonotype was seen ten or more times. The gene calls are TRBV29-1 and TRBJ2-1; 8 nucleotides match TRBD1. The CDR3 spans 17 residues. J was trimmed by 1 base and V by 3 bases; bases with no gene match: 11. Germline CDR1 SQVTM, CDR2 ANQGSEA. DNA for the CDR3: TGCAGCGTTGACCGCGACAGGGGCCTTCCATCCTACAATGAGCAGTTCTTC. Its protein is CSVDRDRGLPSYNEQFF.

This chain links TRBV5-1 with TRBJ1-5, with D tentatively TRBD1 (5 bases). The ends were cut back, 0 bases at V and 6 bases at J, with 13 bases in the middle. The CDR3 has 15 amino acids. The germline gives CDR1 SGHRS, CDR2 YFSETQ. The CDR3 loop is CASSLAGRGGQPQHF. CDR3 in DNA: TGCGCCAGCAGCTTGGCTGGTAGGGGTGGTCAGCCCCAGCATTTT.

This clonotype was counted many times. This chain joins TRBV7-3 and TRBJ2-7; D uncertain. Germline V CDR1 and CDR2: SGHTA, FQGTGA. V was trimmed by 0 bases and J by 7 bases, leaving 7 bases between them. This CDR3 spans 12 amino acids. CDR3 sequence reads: CASSLTSGEQYF. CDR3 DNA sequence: TGTGCCAGCAGCTTAACATCTGGGGAGCAGTACTTC.

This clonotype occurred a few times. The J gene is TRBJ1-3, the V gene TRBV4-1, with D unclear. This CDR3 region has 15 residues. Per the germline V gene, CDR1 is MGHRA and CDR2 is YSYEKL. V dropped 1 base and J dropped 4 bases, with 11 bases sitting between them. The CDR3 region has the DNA TGCGCCAGCAGCCAAGTTATCTCGTTGGGAAACACCATATATTTT. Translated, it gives CASSQVISLGNTIYF.

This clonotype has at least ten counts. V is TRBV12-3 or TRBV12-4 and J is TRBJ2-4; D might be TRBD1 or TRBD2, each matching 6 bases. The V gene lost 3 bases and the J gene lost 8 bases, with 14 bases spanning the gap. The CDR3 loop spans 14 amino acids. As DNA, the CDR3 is TGTGCCAGCAGTTTGCGAGAGGGGGGCGACATTCAGTACTTC. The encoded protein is CASSLREGGDIQYF.